A single sample is the source of the 10 T cell receptor beta chains below, sequenced in a study of PD-L1 blockade in urothelial cancer (dated by TCRdb to the late 2010s). The library was prepared using the immunoSEQ multiplex PCR assay. The source is immuneACCESS, and TCRdb retained only in-frame sequences with V and J called. Part of the clones is not carried over; for the studies checked, unresolved V genes explain less than half of this, and the remainder is unexplained. This sample is represented by approximately 38,000 clones; 85% to 90% of them were singletons. The top ten clones comprise roughly 2.1% of the sample. The input for sequencing was PBMCs, taken around atezolizumab (anti-PD-L1) treatment. The receptor source for this set is a man aged 55 to 70 with urothelial cancer.

The chain combines TRBV5-1 with TRBJ1-2; TRBD1 aligns across 11 bases. Germline V lookup: CDR1 SGHRS, CDR2 YFSETQ. The J segment lost 2 bases and the V segment lost 4 bases, leaving 7 bases of the junction unmatched. The CDR3 totals 16 residues. In DNA, the CDR3 is TGCGCCAGCAGCCCTCCGGGACAGGGGGGGAACTATGGCTACACCTTC. Residues: CASSPPGQGGNYGYTF.

This clone was detected only a few times. V usage is TRBV18 and J usage is TRBJ2-2; D may be TRBD1 (5 bases). Germline V gene lookup returns CDR1 KGHSH and CDR2 LQKENI. CDR3 length: 15 residues. Trimming took 2 bases from V and 6 from J, leaving 13 bases between them. CDR3 nucleotides: TGTGCCAGCTCACCAGACACTCAGGGTTCCGGGGAGCTGTTTTTT. This encodes CASSPDTQGSGELFF.

The rearrangement links TRBV9 to TRBJ2-7; 7 nucleotides align to TRBD1. The germline CDR1 and CDR2 sequences are SGDLS and YYNGEE. CDR3 size: 15 residues. Losses at the gene ends were 4 bases for V and 3 bases for J; bases not matched to a gene: 10. This CDR3 is CASSLGQDFIYEQYF. As DNA, the CDR3 is TGTGCCAGCAGCCTCGGACAGGACTTCATCTACGAGCAGTACTTC.

The V gene is TRBV6-6, the J gene TRBJ1-2; D is unclear. The CDR3 is 13 amino acids. Germline assignment: CDR1 MNHNY and CDR2 SVGAGI (reference sequence). Deletions cut 6 bases from V and 1 base from J, with 9 bases between. The CDR3, as DNA: TGTGCCAGCAGCTCTACTGTTAACTATGGCTACACCTTC. Translation gives CASSSTVNYGYTF.

This chain joins TRBV6-5 and TRBJ1-4, with a tentative D call TRBD1 (5 bases). V dropped 5 bases and J dropped 4 bases, with 14 bases sitting between them. Germline values: CDR1 MNHEY, CDR2 SVGAGI. CDR3 length: 15 residues. CDR3 protein: CASSTGGGLNEKLFF. CDR3 in DNA: TGTGCCAGCAGTACCGGGGGAGGTCTTAATGAAAAACTGTTTTTT.

The V and J genes are TRBV11-2 and TRBJ2-5; 13 positions agree with TRBD2. CDR1 and CDR2 (germline): SGHAT, FQNNGV. This CDR3 contains 16 residues. The trim removed 5 bases at V and 2 bases at J, leaving 5 bases unmatched. CDR3 in DNA: TGTGCCAGCAGCCAGGGACTAGCGGGACGACAAGAGACCCAGTACTTC. It encodes CASSQGLAGRQETQYF.

This clone was observed a single time. The V gene is TRBV5-4, the J gene TRBJ2-7; TRBD1 agrees at 8 bases. The germline gives CDR1 SGHNT, CDR2 YYREEE (reference sequence). The CDR3 has 15 residues. V shed 2 bases, J shed 2 bases, and the junction held 6 bases outside the gene matches. CDR3 amino acids: CASSLGQGGPYEQYF. As DNA, the CDR3 is TGTGCCAGCAGCTTAGGACAGGGAGGCCCCTACGAGCAGTACTTC.

The V gene is TRBV7-9, the J gene TRBJ2-1, with D maybe TRBD2 (6 bases). The CDR3 extends over 16 amino acids. V was shortened by 2 bases and J by 8 bases, with 19 bases between the two germline ends. Per the germline V gene, CDR1 is SEHNR and CDR2 is FQNEAQ (reference sequence). CDR3 nucleotides: TGTGCCAGCAGCTTATTGCGGCTAGCGTCATTCGATGAGCAGTTCTTC. This sequence encodes CASSLLRLASFDEQFF.

V is TRBV4-3 and J is TRBJ1-5; tentative D call: TRBD1 (6 bases). CDR3 size: 15 residues. Germline lookup yields CDR1 LGHNA and CDR2 YSLEER. Trimming left V 4 bases short and J 1 base short, with 11 bases between. In DNA, the CDR3 is TGCGCCAGCAGCCCCAAGGGGGACAGCAATCAGCCCCAGCATTTT. Translated, it gives CASSPKGDSNQPQHF.

The chain combines TRBV2 with TRBJ2-7; maybe TRBD2 (6 bases). V was trimmed by 4 bases and J by 4 bases, leaving 8 bases between them. This CDR3 contains 12 residues. Germline V CDR1 and CDR2: SNHLY, FYNNEI. Here the CDR3 reads CASSAEGYEQYF. The CDR3 coding sequence is TGTGCCAGCAGTGCGGAGGGATACGAGCAGTACTTC.